This is a list of T cell receptor beta chains from one sample in a study of blood T cell repertoires in COVID-19. TCRdb keeps only in-frame clones here, not all; method: immunoSEQ multiplex PCR. The data hold 150,000 or so clones, with roughly 80% observed a single time. Sequenced: peripheral blood. These TCRs come from a woman in her fifties or sixties with COVID-19, enrolled during active disease. Each CDR3 is given with its conserved first and last residue. The order of the fields is J gene, clone size, D gene, V gene, CDR3 protein, CDR3 DNA. The D gene is left open where the match is weak. Clone size is stated in some rows and not others, as once, few, many or a class when expanded.

j_call: TRBJ2-3
clone_size: once
d_call: TRBD2
v_call: TRBV3-1/TRBV3-2
cdr3_aa: CASREAGESTDTQYF
cdr3_nt: TGTGCCAGCCGCGAAGCGGGAGAGTCCACAGATACGCAGTATTTT

j_call: TRBJ1-2
clone_size: -
d_call: TRBD1
v_call: TRBV29-1
cdr3_aa: CSVDGLGTGSHGYTF
cdr3_nt: TGCAGCGTCGATGGCCTGGGGACAGGGAGTCACGGCTACACCTTC

j_call: TRBJ1-2
clone_size: -
d_call: TRBD1
v_call: TRBV5-1
cdr3_aa: CASRQTSGGKGYTF
cdr3_nt: TGCGCCAGCAGACAGACTTCAGGGGGCAAGGGCTACACCTTC

j_call: TRBJ2-3
clone_size: few
d_call: TRBD2
v_call: TRBV5-1
cdr3_aa: CASSLAQRDLSHTQYF
cdr3_nt: TGCGCCAGCAGCTTGGCTCAGCGGGACCTTTCACATACGCAGTATTTT

j_call: TRBJ2-5
clone_size: -
d_call: -
v_call: TRBV7-8
cdr3_aa: CASSVRREAQETQYF
cdr3_nt: TGTGCCAGCAGCGTGAGGAGGGAAGCCCAAGAGACCCAGTACTTC

j_call: TRBJ1-2
clone_size: -
d_call: TRBD1
v_call: TRBV18
cdr3_aa: CASSPDRGDGYTF
cdr3_nt: TGTGCCAGCTCACCCGACAGGGGGGATGGCTACACCTTC

j_call: TRBJ1-1
clone_size: -
d_call: -
v_call: TRBV5-4
cdr3_aa: CASSLAAGKTEAFF
cdr3_nt: TGTGCCAGCAGCTTGGCGGCAGGGAAAACTGAAGCTTTCTTT

j_call: TRBJ2-2
clone_size: -
d_call: -
v_call: TRBV5-4
cdr3_aa: CASSTTQGRNTGELFF
cdr3_nt: TGTGCCAGCAGCACTACTCAGGGCCGTAACACCGGGGAGCTGTTTTTT

j_call: TRBJ2-7
clone_size: -
d_call: -
v_call: TRBV5-1
cdr3_aa: CASSLRGSMSYEQYF
cdr3_nt: TGCGCCAGCAGCTTGCGGGGGAGTATGTCCTACGAGCAGTACTTC

j_call: TRBJ1-1
clone_size: -
d_call: TRBD1
v_call: TRBV27
cdr3_aa: CASSPGQVGTEAFF
cdr3_nt: TGTGCCAGCAGTCCAGGACAGGTCGGGACTGAAGCTTTCTTT

j_call: TRBJ1-5
clone_size: few
d_call: -
v_call: TRBV7-4
cdr3_aa: CASSLGHQPQHF
cdr3_nt: TGTGCCAGCAGTTTAGGACACCAGCCCCAGCATTTT

j_call: TRBJ1-1
clone_size: -
d_call: TRBD1
v_call: TRBV5-1
cdr3_aa: CASSPDREGLGTEAFF
cdr3_nt: TGCGCCAGCAGCCCGGACAGGGAAGGATTGGGCACTGAAGCTTTCTTT

j_call: TRBJ2-5
clone_size: -
d_call: -
v_call: TRBV7-9
cdr3_aa: CASSPTSVGPETQYF
cdr3_nt: TGTGCCAGCAGCCCCACGTCCGTCGGTCCGGAGACCCAGTACTTC

j_call: TRBJ2-5
clone_size: -
d_call: TRBD1
v_call: TRBV3-1/TRBV3-2
cdr3_aa: CASSLGTGGDETQYF
cdr3_nt: TGTGCCAGCAGCCTTGGGACAGGGGGTGATGAGACCCAGTACTTC

j_call: TRBJ1-1
clone_size: -
d_call: -
v_call: TRBV18
cdr3_aa: CASSTRVENTEAFF
cdr3_nt: TGTGCCAGCTCAACCCGGGTAGAGAACACTGAAGCTTTCTTT

j_call: TRBJ2-7
clone_size: -
d_call: TRBD1
v_call: TRBV14
cdr3_aa: CASSPGTADEQYF
cdr3_nt: TGTGCCAGCTCTCCCGGGACAGCGGACGAGCAGTACTTC

j_call: TRBJ2-3
clone_size: once
d_call: -
v_call: TRBV29-1
cdr3_aa: CSVNRESTDTQYF
cdr3_nt: TGCAGCGTAAACAGGGAGTCCACAGATACGCAGTATTTT

j_call: TRBJ2-7
clone_size: -
d_call: -
v_call: TRBV11-3
cdr3_aa: CASSFGGHYEQYF
cdr3_nt: TGTGCCAGCAGCTTCGGGGGGCACTACGAGCAGTACTTC

j_call: TRBJ2-2
clone_size: -
d_call: -
v_call: TRBV5-1
cdr3_aa: CASSLVPGSNTGELFF
cdr3_nt: TGCGCCAGCAGCTTGGTACCAGGGTCGAACACCGGGGAGCTGTTTTTT

j_call: TRBJ1-2
clone_size: -
d_call: TRBD1
v_call: TRBV19
cdr3_aa: CASSVTGGPYGYTF
cdr3_nt: TGTGCCAGTAGTGTAACAGGGGGCCCCTATGGCTACACCTTC

j_call: TRBJ2-3
clone_size: many
d_call: TRBD2
v_call: TRBV5-1
cdr3_aa: CASGLAGSDTQYF
cdr3_nt: TGCGCCAGCGGACTAGCGGGGTCAGATACGCAGTATTTT

j_call: TRBJ1-1
clone_size: -
d_call: -
v_call: TRBV29-1
cdr3_aa: CSGSRGTGTEAFF
cdr3_nt: TGCAGCGGGTCGCGAGGAACCGGCACTGAAGCTTTCTTT

j_call: TRBJ1-5
clone_size: -
d_call: -
v_call: TRBV2
cdr3_aa: CASSGEGNQPQHF
cdr3_nt: TGTGCCAGCAGTGGGGAGGGCAATCAGCCCCAGCATTTT

j_call: TRBJ2-7
clone_size: -
d_call: -
v_call: TRBV4-1
cdr3_aa: CASSQEVNGNYYEQYF
cdr3_nt: TGCGCCAGCAGCCAAGAGGTGAACGGGAATTACTACGAGCAGTACTTC